One sample yielded the 22 T cell receptor beta chains listed below, sequenced in a study of shared clonotypes between healthy human individuals. TCRdb's copy holds only in-frame clones and misses some; the assay was immunoSEQ multiplex PCR. The table records approximately 1.9 million clones, roughly 93% of them present only once. Naive CD8 cells lacked CD45RO and underwent positive selection for CCR7, leaving out terminally differentiated effector memory CD45RA+ cells. The sequencing input was naive CD8+ T cells from PBMCs. The receptor source for this set is a young man in good health. Some clones in this sample may be carry-over from other donors' samples.

This clone was observed once. The genes are TRBV5-5 and TRBJ2-7, with D unresolved. This CDR3 has 12 amino acids. Trimming took off 4 bases at V and 2 bases at J, with 7 bases between the two ends. Germline V gene data show CDR1 as SGHKS and CDR2 as YYEKEE (reference sequence). This CDR3 is CASSQIPYEQYF. CDR3 nucleotides: TGTGCCAGCAGCCAGATACCCTACGAGCAGTACTTC.

The chain links TRBV6-4 to TRBJ2-3; 7 bases line up with TRBD2. Germline assignment: CDR1 MRHNA and CDR2 SNTAGT. V dropped 5 bases and J dropped 0; count of bases not matched to a gene: 5. The length of the CDR3 is 15 residues. The CDR3 sequence is CASSLSGISTDTQYF. The CDR3 DNA sequence: TGTGCCAGCAGTTTAAGCGGGATAAGCACAGATACGCAGTATTTT.

V is TRBV27 and J is TRBJ1-4; D remains unclear. Germline values: CDR1 MNHEY, CDR2 SMNVEV (reference sequence). The CDR3 contains 14 residues. The V and J ends lost 4 bases and 3 bases respectively, with 9 bases between them. The CDR3 region is CASSWGGSNEKLFF. As DNA, the CDR3 is TGTGCCAGCAGTTGGGGAGGATCTAATGAAAAACTGTTTTTT.

The chain uses TRBV27 and TRBJ1-1; D is undetermined. Trimming removed 6 bases at V and 4 bases at J, with 6 bases between. Per the germline V gene, CDR1 is MNHEY and CDR2 is SMNVEV (reference sequence). The CDR3 consists of 11 residues. The CDR3 DNA follows: TGTGCCAGCAGCTCATTCACTGAAGCTTTCTTT. It yields the protein CASSSFTEAFF.

The rearrangement uses TRBV7-6 and TRBJ2-7; 9 nucleotides align to TRBD1. The CDR3 is 15 residues long. Germline V gene lookup returns CDR1 SGHVS and CDR2 FNYEAQ. With V trimmed by 4 bases and J by 3 bases, 7 bases remained unmatched. For the CDR3, the DNA is TGTGCCAGCAGCTCCGGACAGGGGCTCCTCTACGAGCAGTACTTC. As protein: CASSSGQGLLYEQYF.

The J gene is TRBJ2-3, the V gene TRBV5-1, with TRBD2 identical over 10 bases. The germline CDR1 and CDR2 sequences are SGHRS and YFSETQ. V lost 0 bases and J lost 3; bases outside the gene matches: 4. The length of the CDR3 is 16 residues. This chain's CDR3 is CASSLAKLAGTDTQYF. In DNA, the CDR3 is TGCGCCAGCAGCTTGGCCAAACTAGCGGGGACAGATACGCAGTATTTT.

The chain combines TRBV5-6 with TRBJ1-4, with 7 bases lining up with TRBD1. V was pared by 3 bases and J by 0 bases, with 14 bases of the junction left unmatched. The CDR3 is 19 amino acids. The germline V gene encodes CDR1 SGHDT and CDR2 YYEEEE. This chain's CDR3 is CASSSNLVDRTATNEKLFF. DNA of the CDR3: TGTGCCAGCAGCTCGAACCTTGTGGACAGGACAGCAACTAATGAAAAACTGTTTTTT.

About this clone: One junction end does not reproduce the germline sequence, and a read error may be involved. J is TRBJ2-7 and V is TRBV27, with D possibly TRBD1 on 6 matching bases. Germline CDR1 MNHEY, CDR2 SMNVEV (reference sequence). This CDR3 region has 15 residues. The CDR3 spells CASSLSAPGDYEQYF. The CDR3 region has the DNA TGTGCCAGCAGTCTATCTGCCCCAGGGGACTACGAGCAGTACTTC.

J is TRBJ2-7 and V is TRBV9, with D perhaps matching TRBD2 (6 bases). The V gene's germline CDR1 is SGDLS and CDR2 YYNGEE. The CDR3 totals 14 residues. The V end lost 0 bases, the J end lost 5 bases, and 12 bases lay between the germline ends. The CDR3 region is CASSVGGDSHEQYF. The CDR3 nucleotides read TGTGCCAGCAGCGTAGGGGGGGATTCCCACGAGCAGTACTTC.

Only one count was recorded for this clone. The chain recombines TRBV4-1 with TRBJ1-1; weak D call: TRBD1 (5 bases). The CDR3 has 15 amino acids. V was shortened by 4 bases and J by 5 bases, with 17 bases between the two germline ends. Germline V lookup: CDR1 MGHRA, CDR2 YSYEKL. The CDR3 DNA sequence: TGCGCCAGCAGCCCCCTGTCAGGGTCTAGTACTGAAGCTTTCTTT. It is translated as CASSPLSGSSTEAFF.

The chain is built from TRBV28 and TRBJ1-4; D uncertain. The CDR3 length is 16 residues. CDR1 and CDR2 (germline): MDHEN, SYDVKM. With 5 bases removed from V and 0 bases from J, the gap between germline ends came to 13 bases. The DNA for the CDR3 is TGTGCCAGCAGTCTAATAAGTGATTCAACTAATGAAAAACTGTTTTTT. It translates to CASSLISDSTNEKLFF.

Regarding this clone: At the DNA level, this CDR3 is encoded by other sequences in the same sample as well. CDR3 bases: TGTGCCAGCAGCTTGAGCCTGAACACTGAAGCTTTCTTT. It is translated as CASSLSLNTEAFF. The chain joins TRBV7-2 to TRBJ1-1; D is ambiguous. This CDR3 spans 13 amino acids. Germline CDR1 SGHTA, CDR2 FQGNSA. V was cut by 3 bases and J by 0 bases, with 5 bases left in between.

Notes on this clone: The same CDR3 also results from other DNA sequences found in this sample. This rearrangement joins TRBV9 to TRBJ2-2; D unclear. Germline lookup yields CDR1 SGDLS and CDR2 YYNGEE. The CDR3 is made up of 15 amino acids. Trimming left V 0 bases short and J 0 bases short, with 6 bases between. CDR3 nucleotide sequence: TGTGCCAGCAGCGTAGGGTCAGCGAACACCGGGGAGCTGTTTTTT. Translating gives CASSVGSANTGELFF.

This chain connects TRBV27 to TRBJ2-1; D is possibly TRBD2 (6 bases). The CDR3 has 16 residues. In germline, CDR1 is MNHEY, CDR2 SMNVEV (reference sequence). V lost 11 bases and J lost 8, with 28 bases in between. CDR3 sequence reads: CARKSTPLCGNYEQFF. DNA of the CDR3: TGTGCCCGAAAAAGTACCCCTCTTTGCGGGAACTATGAGCAGTTCTTC.

The chain carries TRBV27 and TRBJ2-5, with TRBD1 identical over 10 bases. The length of the CDR3 is 12 residues. The junction had 2 bases not matched to a gene; V was cut back by 8 bases and J by 5 bases. The germline CDR1 and CDR2 sequences are MNHEY and SMNVEV (reference sequence). The CDR3 loop reads CASGTGVETQYF. The CDR3 nucleotides read TGTGCCAGCGGGACAGGGGTGGAGACCCAGTACTTC.

The chain is built from TRBV4-3 and TRBJ2-5; no clear D gene. Trimming stripped 1 base from V and 0 bases from J, with 9 bases between. The length of the CDR3 is 15 residues. Germline-derived CDR1 and CDR2 are LGHNA and YSLEER. The CDR3 is CASSQGAGYQETQYF. The CDR3 nucleotides are TGCGCCAGCAGCCAAGGGGCCGGGTACCAAGAGACCCAGTACTTC.

J is TRBJ1-2 and V is TRBV9; 8 bases align to TRBD1. This CDR3 is built from 14 residues. Germline V gene lookup returns CDR1 SGDLS and CDR2 YYNGEE. J lost 4 bases, V lost 7 bases, and 9 bases had no gene match. This CDR3 is CASGGQGWRYGYTF. The CDR3 nucleotides read TGTGCCAGCGGAGGACAGGGCTGGCGCTATGGCTACACCTTC.

This rearrangement joins TRBV7-9 to TRBJ2-5, with 7 nucleotides matching TRBD2. J lost 3 bases, V lost 5 bases, and 15 bases had no gene match. There are 17 residues in the CDR3. Looked up from germline, CDR1 is SEHNR and CDR2 is FQNEAQ (reference sequence). The CDR3 DNA sequence: TGTGCCAGCAGCCCCTATGGGGGAGGGCTCGGAAAAGAGACCCAGTACTTC. Translating it yields CASSPYGGGLGKETQYF.

The chain couples TRBV19 to TRBJ2-1, with D possibly being TRBD1 (5 bases). CDR3 length equals 13 residues. Germline V gene sequence: CDR1 LNHDA, CDR2 SQIVND (reference sequence). V lost 6 bases and J 2 bases, leaving 8 bases between the germline ends. CDR3 loop: CASRGLAYNEQFF. As DNA, the CDR3 is TGTGCCAGTAGGGGGCTAGCCTACAATGAGCAGTTCTTC.

The chain joins TRBV29-1 to TRBJ2-1; possible D gene TRBD1, 7 bases. V was shortened by 4 bases and J by 3 bases, with 13 bases between the two germline ends. The CDR3 runs 14 residues. Germline V gives CDR1 SQVTM, CDR2 ANQGSEA. The CDR3 DNA follows: TGCAGCGTTGCAGGGGGGCCCATCTACAATGAGCAGTTCTTC. Translated: CSVAGGPIYNEQFF.

The rearrangement joins TRBV7-9 to TRBJ2-1; TRBD2 aligns across 9 bases. The germline gives CDR1 SEHNR, CDR2 FQNEAQ (reference sequence). The CDR3 runs to 14 residues. V gave up 3 bases and J gave up 8 bases; unmatched junction bases: 5. CDR3 sequence reads: CASSLGGRAYEQFF. The CDR3, as DNA: TGTGCCAGCAGCTTGGGCGGGAGGGCCTATGAGCAGTTCTTC. The entire variable domain, with the rest obtained from reference TRBV7-9 and TRBJ2-1, is as follows: DTGVSQNPRHKITKRGQNVTFRCDPISEHNRLYWYRQTLGQGPEFLTYFQNEAQLEKSRLLSDRFSAERPKGSFSTLEIQRTEQGDSAMYLCASSLGGRAYEQFFGPGTRLTVL.

The chain employs TRBV27 and TRBJ2-7; 10 positions match TRBD1. Germline CDR1 MNHEY, CDR2 SMNVEV (reference sequence). CDR3 length: 16 amino acids. V was clipped by 0 bases and J by 5 bases; unmatched bases: 7. The CDR3 loop is CASSLSLGTGDHEQYF. CDR3 coding DNA: TGTGCCAGCAGTTTATCGCTGGGGACAGGGGACCACGAGCAGTACTTC.